This T cell receptor (beta chain) was profiled in a study of beta chain features in type 1 diabetes. Across the study: In all, approximately 110 million sorted cells from all samples were analyzed. Study results and limitations: Researchers report that Type 1 diabetes patients had moderately but significantly shorter TCRB CDR3s across all four CD4+ subsets. VDJ junctions in type 1 diabetes patients carried more deletions and fewer insertions. For patients, the naive, central memory and Treg TCRB repertoires appeared more alike than for healthy donors.

Reverse transcription of all isolated RNA meant that expressed TCRB transcripts were sequenced. Measured with immunoSEQ multiplex PCR; TCRdb has only the in-frame clones, and not every one. Among a few hundred thousand clones listed, under 13% were seen once. This clone was picked up a small number of times. Its antigen is currently unknown. Per the germline V gene, CDR1 is MNHNY and CDR2 is SVGAGI (reference sequence). The CDR3 is made up of 14 amino acids. Trimming pared 2 bases from V and 5 bases from J, leaving 12 bases between. This clonotype was sampled from a man aged 25 to 40 with type 1 diabetes. This chain connects TRBV6-6 to TRBJ1-2, with a possible D match to TRBD1 (6 bases). The sample was naive CD4+ T cells from blood. CDR3 loop: CASSYAGVGYGYTF. The CDR3 nucleotides read TGTGCCAGCAGTTACGCAGGGGTGGGGTATGGCTACACCTTC.